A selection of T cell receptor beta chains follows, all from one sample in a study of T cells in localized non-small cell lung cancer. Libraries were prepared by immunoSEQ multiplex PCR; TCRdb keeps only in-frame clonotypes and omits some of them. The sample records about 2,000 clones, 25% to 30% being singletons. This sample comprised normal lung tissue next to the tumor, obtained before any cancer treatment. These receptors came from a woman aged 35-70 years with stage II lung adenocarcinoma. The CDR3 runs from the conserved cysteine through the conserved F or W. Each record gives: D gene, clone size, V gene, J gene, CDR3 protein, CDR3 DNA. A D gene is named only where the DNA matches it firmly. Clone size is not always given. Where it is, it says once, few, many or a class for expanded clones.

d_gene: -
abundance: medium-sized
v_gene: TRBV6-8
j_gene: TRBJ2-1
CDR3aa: CATRDRDSSYNEQFF
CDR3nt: TGTGCCACCCGGGACCGCGACTCCTCCTACAATGAGCAGTTCTTC

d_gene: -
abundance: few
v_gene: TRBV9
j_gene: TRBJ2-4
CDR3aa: CASRSDRKNIQYF
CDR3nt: TGTGCCAGCAGGAGCGACCGCAAAAACATTCAGTACTTC

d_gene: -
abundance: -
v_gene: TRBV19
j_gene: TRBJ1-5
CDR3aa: CASRAADQPQHF
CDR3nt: TGTGCCAGTAGGGCAGCAGATCAGCCCCAGCATTTT

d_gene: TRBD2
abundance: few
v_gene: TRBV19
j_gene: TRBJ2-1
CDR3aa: CASSDRTSGLRYNEQFF
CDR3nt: TGTGCCAGTAGTGATCGGACTAGCGGATTACGCTACAATGAGCAGTTCTTC

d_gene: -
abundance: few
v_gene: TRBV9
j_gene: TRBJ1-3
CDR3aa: CASLGVDSGNTIYF
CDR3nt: TGTGCCAGCCTAGGAGTAGACTCTGGAAACACCATATATTTT

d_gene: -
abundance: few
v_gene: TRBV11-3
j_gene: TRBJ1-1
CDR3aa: CASSPGTMGTEAFF
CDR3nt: TGTGCCAGCAGCCCTGGGACAATGGGGACTGAAGCTTTCTTT

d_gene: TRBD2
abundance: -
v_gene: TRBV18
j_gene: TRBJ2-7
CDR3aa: CASSPPAGGYEQYF
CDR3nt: TGTGCCAGCTCACCGCCAGCGGGAGGTTACGAGCAGTACTTC

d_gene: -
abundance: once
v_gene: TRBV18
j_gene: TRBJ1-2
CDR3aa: CASSPEGDYGYTF
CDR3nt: TGTGCCAGCTCACCCGAAGGGGACTATGGCTACACCTTC

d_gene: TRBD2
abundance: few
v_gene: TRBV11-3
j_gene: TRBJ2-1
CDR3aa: CASSYLADPSYNEQFF
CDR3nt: TGTGCCAGCAGCTACCTAGCGGATCCCTCCTACAATGAGCAGTTCTTC

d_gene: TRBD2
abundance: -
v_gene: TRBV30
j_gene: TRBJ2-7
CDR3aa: CAWTRERSSYEQYF
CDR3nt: TGTGCCTGGACGCGGGAGCGAAGCTCCTACGAGCAGTACTTC

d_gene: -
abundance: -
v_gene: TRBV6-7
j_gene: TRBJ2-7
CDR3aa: CASSEGGGESSYEQYF
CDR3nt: TGTGCCAGCAGTGAAGGGGGCGGGGAAAGCTCCTACGAGCAGTACTTC

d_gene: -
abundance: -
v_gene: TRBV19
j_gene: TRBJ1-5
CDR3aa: CASSIGTPSNQPQHF
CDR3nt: TGTGCCAGTAGTATAGGGACGCCCAGCAATCAGCCCCAGCATTTT

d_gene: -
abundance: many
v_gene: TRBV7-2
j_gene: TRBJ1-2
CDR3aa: CASSPEWGIGYTF
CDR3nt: TGTGCCAGCAGCCCCGAGTGGGGGATCGGCTACACCTTC

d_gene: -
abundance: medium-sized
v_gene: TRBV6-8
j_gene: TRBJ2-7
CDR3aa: CASSYAWRGAYEQYF
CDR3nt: TGTGCCAGCAGTTACGCTTGGCGGGGCGCCTACGAGCAGTACTTC

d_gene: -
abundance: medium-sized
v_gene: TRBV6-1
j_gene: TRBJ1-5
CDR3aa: CASSEAVRGGRNQPQHF
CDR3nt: TGTGCCAGCAGTGAAGCGGTAAGAGGGGGTCGAAATCAGCCCCAGCATTTT

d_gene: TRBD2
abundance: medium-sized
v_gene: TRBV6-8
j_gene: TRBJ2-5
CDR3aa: CASSYPRGTSQETQYF
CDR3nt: TGTGCCAGCAGTTACCCTAGGGGGACTAGCCAAGAGACCCAGTACTTC

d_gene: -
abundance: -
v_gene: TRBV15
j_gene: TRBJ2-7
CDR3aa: CATSRADKTYEQYF
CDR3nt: TGTGCCACCAGCAGAGCCGACAAAACCTACGAGCAGTACTTC

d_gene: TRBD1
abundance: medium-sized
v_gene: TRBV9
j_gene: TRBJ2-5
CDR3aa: CASSPGQMGTQYF
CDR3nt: TGTGCCAGCAGTCCGGGACAGATGGGAACCCAGTACTTC

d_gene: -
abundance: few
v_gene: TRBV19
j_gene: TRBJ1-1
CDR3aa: CATERGSEAFF
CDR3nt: TGTGCCACCGAACGGGGGTCTGAAGCTTTCTTT

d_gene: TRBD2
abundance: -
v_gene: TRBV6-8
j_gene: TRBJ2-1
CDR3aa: CASSYTSGNYNEQFF
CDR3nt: TGTGCCAGCAGTTATACTAGCGGTAACTACAATGAGCAGTTCTTC

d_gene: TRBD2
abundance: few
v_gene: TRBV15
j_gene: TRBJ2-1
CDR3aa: CATSRGASGSSSYNEQFF
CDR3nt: TGTGCCACCAGCAGAGGTGCTAGCGGGAGCAGCTCCTACAATGAGCAGTTCTTC

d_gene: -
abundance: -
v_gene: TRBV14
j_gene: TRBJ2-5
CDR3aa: CASSQDHGFQETQYF
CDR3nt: TGTGCCAGCAGCCAAGATCATGGGTTTCAAGAGACCCAGTACTTC

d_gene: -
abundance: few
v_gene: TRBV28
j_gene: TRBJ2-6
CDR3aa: CASIRSSGANVLTF
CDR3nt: TGTGCCAGCATCCGGTCCTCTGGGGCCAACGTCCTGACTTTC

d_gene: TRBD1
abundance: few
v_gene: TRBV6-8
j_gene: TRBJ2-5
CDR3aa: CASLIRDRVQETQYF
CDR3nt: TGTGCCAGCCTCATCCGGGACAGGGTACAAGAGACCCAGTACTTC

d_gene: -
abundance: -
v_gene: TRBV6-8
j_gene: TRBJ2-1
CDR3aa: CASSPSWTAIHNEQFF
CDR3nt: TGTGCCAGCAGTCCTTCCTGGACTGCGATCCACAATGAGCAGTTCTTC

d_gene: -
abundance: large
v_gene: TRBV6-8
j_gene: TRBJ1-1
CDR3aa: CASSSTWGAEGTEAFF
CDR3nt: TGTGCCAGCAGTTCTACCTGGGGGGCTGAGGGCACTGAAGCTTTCTTT

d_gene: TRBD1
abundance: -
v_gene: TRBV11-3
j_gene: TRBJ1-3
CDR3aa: CASSLTRTGGNTIYF
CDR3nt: TGTGCCAGCAGCTTAACCCGGACAGGAGGAAACACCATATATTTT

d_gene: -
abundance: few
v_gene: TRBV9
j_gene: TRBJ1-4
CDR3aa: CASSVSRLATNEKLFF
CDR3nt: TGTGCCAGCAGCGTATCCCGACTTGCAACTAATGAAAAACTGTTTTTT

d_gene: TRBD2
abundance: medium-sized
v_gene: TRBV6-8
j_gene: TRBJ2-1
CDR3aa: CASSYLASGGNEQFF
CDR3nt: TGTGCCAGCAGTTACTTGGCTAGCGGGGGCAATGAGCAGTTCTTC

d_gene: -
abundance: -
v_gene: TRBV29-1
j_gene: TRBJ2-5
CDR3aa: CSFVEWEETQYF
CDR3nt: TGCAGCTTCGTCGAGTGGGAAGAGACCCAGTACTTC

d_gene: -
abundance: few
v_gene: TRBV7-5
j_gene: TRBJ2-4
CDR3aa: CASSLGLAGGNIQYF
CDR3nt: TGTGCCAGCAGCTTGGGACTAGCAGGGGGAAACATTCAGTACTTC

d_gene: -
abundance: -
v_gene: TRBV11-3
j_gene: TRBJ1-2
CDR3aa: CASSLAGGGRYGYTF
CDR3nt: TGTGCCAGCAGCTTGGCCGGGGGGGGACGATATGGCTACACCTTC

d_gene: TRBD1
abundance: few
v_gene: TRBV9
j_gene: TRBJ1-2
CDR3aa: CASSARDRYGGYTF
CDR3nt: TGTGCCAGCAGCGCGAGGGACAGGTACGGTGGCTACACCTTC

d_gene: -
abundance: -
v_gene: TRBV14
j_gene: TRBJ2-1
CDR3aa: CASSQDWGDEEISYNEQFF
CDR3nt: TGTGCCAGCAGCCAAGATTGGGGGGACGAAGAGATTTCCTACAATGAGCAGTTCTTC

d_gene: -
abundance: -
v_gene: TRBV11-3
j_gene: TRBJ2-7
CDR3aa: CASSPRTEISYEQYF
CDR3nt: TGTGCCAGCAGCCCCAGGACAGAAATCTCCTACGAGCAGTACTTC

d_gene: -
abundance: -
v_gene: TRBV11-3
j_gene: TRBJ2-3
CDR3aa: CASSSRDGTDTQYF
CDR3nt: TGTGCCAGCAGCTCCAGGGACGGCACAGATACGCAGTATTTT

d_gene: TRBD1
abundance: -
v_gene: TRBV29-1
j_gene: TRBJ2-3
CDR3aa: CSVGGPGQGRPDTQYF
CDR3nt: TGCAGCGTGGGAGGGCCGGGACAGGGACGCCCAGATACGCAGTATTTT

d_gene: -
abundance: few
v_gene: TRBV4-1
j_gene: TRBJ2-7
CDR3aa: CASSLNSYEQYF
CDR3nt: TGCGCCAGCAGCTTGAATTCCTACGAGCAGTACTTC

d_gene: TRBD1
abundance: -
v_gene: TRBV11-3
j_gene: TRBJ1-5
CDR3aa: CASSSGTGGYSNQPQHF
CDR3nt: TGTGCCAGCAGCTCCGGGACAGGAGGTTATAGCAATCAGCCCCAGCATTTT

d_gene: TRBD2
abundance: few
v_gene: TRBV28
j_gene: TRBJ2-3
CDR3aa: CASSPTSGVWNTQYF
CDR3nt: TGTGCCAGCAGTCCCACTAGCGGGGTCTGGAATACGCAGTATTTT

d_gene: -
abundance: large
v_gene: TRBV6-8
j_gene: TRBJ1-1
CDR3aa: CASGVGRNTEAFF
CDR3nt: TGTGCCAGCGGTGTGGGCCGGAACACTGAAGCTTTCTTT

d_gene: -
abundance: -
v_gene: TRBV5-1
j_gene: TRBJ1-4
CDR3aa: CASSLGGAHTTNEKLFF
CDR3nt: TGCGCCAGCAGCTTAGGAGGGGCCCATACAACTAATGAAAAACTGTTTTTT

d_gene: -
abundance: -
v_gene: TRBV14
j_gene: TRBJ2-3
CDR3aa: CASSQDQGADTQYF
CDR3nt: TGTGCCAGCAGCCAAGACCAGGGAGCAGATACGCAGTATTTT

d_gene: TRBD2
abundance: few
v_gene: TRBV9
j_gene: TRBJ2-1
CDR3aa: CASAGTGGVRNEQFF
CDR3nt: TGTGCCAGCGCGGGTACCGGGGGGGTAAGAAATGAGCAGTTCTTC

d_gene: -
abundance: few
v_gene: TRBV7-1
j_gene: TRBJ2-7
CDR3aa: CASSPQSGSYEQYF
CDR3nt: TGTGCCAGCAGCCCCCAGTCGGGTTCCTACGAGCAGTACTTC

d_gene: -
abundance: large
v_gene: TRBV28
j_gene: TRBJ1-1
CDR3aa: CASSLEVVGAFF
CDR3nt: TGTGCCAGCAGTTTAGAAGTCGTTGGGGCTTTCTTT